The entry below describes one T cell receptor beta chain. Sequence at one end of the junction differs from germline and may be a read error. Profiling relied on immunoSEQ multiplex PCR, and the TCRdb table lists in-frame clones only, not all of them. The table includes approximately 3,700 clones, 85% detected once. The time point denotes: neoterminal ileum biopsy at postoperative endoscopy, about 6 months after surgery. These data come from a study of T cell repertoires in ileal Crohn's disease. This clonotype was obtained from an adult with Crohn's disease. Sequenced material: ileal tissue.

In nucleotides, the CDR3 is TGTGCCAGTAGCGAGGGGAGGGTGGCCACTTTT. Amino acids: CASSEGRVATF. The genes are TRBV19 and TRBJ2-3; 7 nucleotides agree with TRBD2. Germline assignment: CDR1 LNHDA and CDR2 SQIVND (reference sequence). This CDR3 contains 11 residues. Using reference TRBV19 and TRBJ2-3 for the parts outside the CDR3, the full variable domain is DGGITQSPKYLFRKEGQNVTLSCEQNLNHDAMYWYRQDPGQGLRLIYYSQIVNDFQKGDIAEGYSVSREKKESFPLTVTSAQKNPTAFYLCASSEGRVATFGPGTRLTVL.